This section outlines one T cell receptor beta chain sequence together with its context. This sample was included in a study of technical replicates of blood from four donors. CDR1 and CDR2 (germline): SGHVS, FQNEAQ. The CDR3 consists of 15 residues. Trimming took 1 base from V and 4 from J, leaving 13 bases between them. The method was immunoSEQ multiplex PCR; TCRdb's version includes in-frame clones alone and lacks a portion of them. The sample contains around 84,000 clones, about 97% of which appear only once. The specimen was T cells isolated from PBMCs. The source is a human donor in good health. The chain joins TRBV7-8 to TRBJ1-2; D possibly corresponds to TRBD1 (6 bases). The DNA for the CDR3 is TGTGCCAGCAGCTTAGTGGGGGCGCAGAGCTATGGCTACACCTTC. Residues: CASSLVGAQSYGYTF.